This is a list of T cell receptor beta chains from one sample in a study of blood T cell repertoires in COVID-19. This table comes from immunoSEQ multiplex PCR, and its TCRdb copy is limited to in-frame clones, with some not included. The sample consists of some 200,000 clones, approximately 80% of them appearing once. Material for sequencing was peripheral blood. The receptors here all came from a human donor in a cohort sampled during active COVID-19. Both conserved end residues are part of each CDR3. D genes are given only for firm matches. Rows may omit the clone size; those that give it use once, few, many or a size class.

j_gene,abundance,d_gene,v_gene,CDR3aa,CDR3nt
TRBJ2-7,NA,TRBD1,TRBV4-3,CASSQGQGDYEQYF,TGCGCCAGCAGCCAAGGACAGGGGGACTACGAGCAGTACTTC
TRBJ2-1,NA,TRBD2,TRBV20-1,CSASRSGRVGEQFF,TGCAGTGCTAGTCGTAGCGGGAGGGTGGGTGAGCAGTTCTTC
TRBJ2-7,NA,NA,TRBV4-2,CASSRAQGGDSYEQYF,TGTGCCAGCAGCCGTGCCCAAGGGGGGGACTCCTACGAGCAGTACTTC
TRBJ1-1,once,NA,TRBV2,CASSAPVPLNTEAFF,TGTGCCAGCAGTGCTCCGGTGCCTTTGAACACTGAAGCTTTCTTT
TRBJ2-3,NA,NA,TRBV5-1,CASSTGRPGDTQYF,TGCGCCAGCAGCACGGGTCGGCCGGGGGATACGCAGTATTTT
TRBJ2-7,NA,TRBD1,TRBV29-1,CSVEATGDEQYF,TGCAGCGTTGAAGCTACAGGGGATGAGCAGTACTTC
TRBJ1-1,once,TRBD1,TRBV5-1,CASSSTTGQVRTEAFF,TGCGCCAGCAGCTCGACCACCGGACAGGTGAGGACTGAAGCTTTCTTT
TRBJ2-7,once,NA,TRBV19,CASSGRQWGSYEQYF,TGTGCCAGTAGTGGCCGACAGTGGGGTTCCTACGAGCAGTACTTC
TRBJ2-7,NA,TRBD1,TRBV5-5,CASSQRDRSSSYEQYF,TGTGCCAGCAGCCAAAGGGACAGGTCAAGCTCCTACGAGCAGTACTTC
TRBJ2-3,few,TRBD2,TRBV5-5,CASSLGSGSTTDTQYF,TGTGCCAGCAGCTTGGGGAGCGGGAGTACTACAGATACGCAGTATTTT
TRBJ2-7,NA,TRBD1,TRBV12-3/TRBV12-4,CASSDSGGYEQYF,TGTGCCAGCAGTGATTCAGGGGGCTACGAGCAGTACTTC
TRBJ1-1,NA,NA,TRBV29-1,CSVSTGGDTEAFF,TGCAGCGTTTCGACAGGCGGCGACACTGAAGCTTTCTTT
TRBJ2-1,few,NA,TRBV4-2,CASSQVSALNNEQFF,TGTGCCAGCAGCCAAGTAAGCGCCCTAAACAATGAGCAGTTCTTC
TRBJ1-1,NA,TRBD1,TRBV5-4,CASHNDRVSEAFF,TGTGCCAGCCACAATGACAGGGTCTCTGAAGCTTTCTTT
TRBJ1-5,NA,TRBD1,TRBV19,CASSHRGSGQPQHF,TGTGCCAGTAGCCACAGGGGGTCGGGTCAGCCCCAGCATTTT
TRBJ1-3,NA,NA,TRBV7-2,CASSPGIQPGNTIYF,TGTGCCAGCAGCCCCGGGATTCAACCCGGAAACACCATATATTTT
TRBJ1-1,NA,TRBD1,TRBV25-1,CASSEWAGGNTEAFF,TGTGCCAGCAGTGAATGGGCAGGGGGGAACACTGAAGCTTTCTTT
TRBJ2-6,NA,TRBD2,TRBV28,CASSLRQGGKAGANVLTF,TGTGCCAGCAGTTTAAGGCAGGGAGGGAAGGCTGGGGCCAACGTCCTGACTTTC
TRBJ2-2,NA,NA,TRBV27,CASSLNNRVVAGELFF,TGTGCCAGCAGTTTAAATAACAGGGTAGTGGCCGGGGAGCTGTTTTTT
TRBJ2-1,NA,NA,TRBV4-1,CASSQWTGYEQFF,TGCGCCAGCAGCCAGTGGACGGGATATGAGCAGTTCTTC
TRBJ2-7,NA,TRBD1,TRBV6-5,CASRRSGGVYEQYF,TGTGCCAGCAGGAGGTCAGGGGGCGTCTACGAGCAGTACTTC
TRBJ2-1,NA,TRBD2,TRBV24-1,CATSDLGRDEQFF,TGTGCCACCAGTGATTTGGGGAGGGATGAGCAGTTCTTC
TRBJ2-1,NA,NA,TRBV27,CASRPRGSPYNEQFF,TGTGCCAGCAGACCTCGGGGGAGCCCCTACAATGAGCAGTTCTTC
TRBJ2-1,NA,TRBD2,TRBV29-1,CSGSIAGRPYNEQFF,TGCAGCGGGAGCATAGCGGGGAGACCCTACAATGAGCAGTTCTTC
TRBJ1-4,NA,TRBD1,TRBV6-5,CASSGQGSNEKLFF,TGTGCCAGCAGCGGACAGGGGTCTAATGAAAAACTGTTTTTT
TRBJ1-4,many,NA,TRBV27,CASSPTVEAELFF,TGTGCCAGCAGTCCCACAGTAGAAGCCGAACTGTTTTTT
TRBJ2-7,once,TRBD1,TRBV28,CASSLRGPSYEQYF,TGTGCCAGCAGTTTAAGGGGGCCCTCCTACGAGCAGTACTTC
TRBJ1-1,once,NA,TRBV6-1,CASSEGGRMNTEAFF,TGTGCCAGCAGTGAAGGGGGCAGGATGAACACTGAAGCTTTCTTT
TRBJ2-2,NA,TRBD1,TRBV7-2,CASSADRGRELFF,TGTGCCAGCAGCGCCGACAGGGGGCGGGAGCTGTTTTTT
TRBJ1-2,NA,TRBD1,TRBV19,CASLRSRDSSDYGYTF,TGTGCCAGCCTCCGGAGCCGGGACAGCTCCGACTATGGCTACACCTTC
TRBJ2-7,NA,TRBD2,TRBV3-1/TRBV3-2,CASSRPGLTTYEQYF,TGTGCCAGCAGCCGACCGGGACTAACCACCTACGAGCAGTACTTC
TRBJ1-2,NA,NA,TRBV4-1,CATSREGDYGYTF,TGCGCCACCTCGCGCGAGGGGGACTATGGCTACACCTTC
TRBJ2-7,NA,NA,TRBV2,CASSRVGGEQYF,TGTGCCAGCTCACGGGTCGGGGGAGAGCAGTACTTC
TRBJ1-4,NA,NA,TRBV7-2,CASSLQGFDEKLFF,TGTGCCAGCAGCTTACAGGGGTTCGATGAAAAACTGTTTTTT
TRBJ2-7,NA,NA,TRBV18,CASSPRQDYEQYF,TGTGCCAGCTCACCTCGGCAGGACTACGAGCAGTACTTC
TRBJ2-3,NA,TRBD2,TRBV19,CASRGSLSTDTQYF,TGTGCCAGTCGCGGGAGTCTTAGCACAGATACGCAGTATTTT
TRBJ1-1,NA,NA,TRBV28,CASSSRSGGWFTEAFF,TGTGCCAGCAGTTCGCGTTCAGGAGGGTGGTTCACTGAAGCTTTCTTT
TRBJ1-2,NA,NA,TRBV4-1,CASSQGQDFYGYTF,TGCGCCAGCAGCCAAGGACAAGATTTTTATGGCTACACCTTC